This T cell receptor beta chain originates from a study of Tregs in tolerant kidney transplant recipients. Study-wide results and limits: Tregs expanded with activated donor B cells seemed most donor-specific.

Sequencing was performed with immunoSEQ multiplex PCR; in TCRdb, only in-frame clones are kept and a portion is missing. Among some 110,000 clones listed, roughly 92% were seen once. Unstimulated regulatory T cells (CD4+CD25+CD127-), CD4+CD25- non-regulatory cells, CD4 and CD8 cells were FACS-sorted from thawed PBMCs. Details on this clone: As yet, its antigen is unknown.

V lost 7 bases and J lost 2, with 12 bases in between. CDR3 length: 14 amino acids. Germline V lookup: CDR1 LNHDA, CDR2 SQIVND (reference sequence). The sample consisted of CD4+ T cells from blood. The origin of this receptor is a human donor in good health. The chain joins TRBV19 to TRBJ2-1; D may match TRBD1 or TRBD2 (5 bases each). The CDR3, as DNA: TGTGCCAGTAAAGTCCGGGACGCCTACAATGAGCAGTTCTTC. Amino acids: CASKVRDAYNEQFF.